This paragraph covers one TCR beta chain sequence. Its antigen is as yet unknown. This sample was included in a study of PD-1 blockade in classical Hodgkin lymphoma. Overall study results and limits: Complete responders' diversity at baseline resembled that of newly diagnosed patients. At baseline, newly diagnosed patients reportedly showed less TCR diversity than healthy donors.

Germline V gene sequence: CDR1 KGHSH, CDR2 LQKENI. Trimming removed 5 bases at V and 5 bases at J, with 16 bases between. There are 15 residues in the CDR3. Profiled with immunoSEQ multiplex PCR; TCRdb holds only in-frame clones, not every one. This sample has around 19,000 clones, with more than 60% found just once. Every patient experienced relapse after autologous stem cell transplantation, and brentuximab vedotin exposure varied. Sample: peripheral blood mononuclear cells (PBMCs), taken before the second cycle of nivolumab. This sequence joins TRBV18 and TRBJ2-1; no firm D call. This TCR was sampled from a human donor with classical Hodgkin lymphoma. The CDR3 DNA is TGTGCCAGCTCAGAACACCCTTCCCCGAACAATGAGCAGTTCTTC. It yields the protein CASSEHPSPNNEQFF.